Listed here are 27 T cell receptor beta chains from one sample, sequenced in a study of blood T cells in healthy people across ages. A second 7 to 11 cycle PCR used barcoded and J-beta primers. MiXCR, applied by TCRdb to the 5' RACE reads, yields one record per CDR3 protein. The sample records over a million distinct CDR3 sequences, 40% to 50% being singletons. Specimen: blood. Receptor source: a woman aged 18-29 years in good health.

The chain uses TRBV6-4 and TRBJ2-7; D not resolved. Trimming took 7 bases from V and 0 from J, leaving 7 bases between them. Looked up from germline, CDR1 is MRHNA and CDR2 is SNTAGT. This CDR3 spans 12 amino acids. As DNA, the CDR3 is TGTGCCAGCAAGGCCTTCTCCTACGAGCAGTACTTC. It encodes CASKAFSYEQYF.

This clonotype was observed a few times. This sequence joins TRBV4-1 and TRBJ1-1; the D is unclear. From germline, CDR1 is MGHRA and CDR2 YSYEKL. V dropped 4 bases and J dropped 1 base, with 13 bases sitting between them. The CDR3 is made up of 15 amino acids. Written as DNA, the CDR3 is TGCGCCAGCAGCCCTCCGGACGGGCAGAACACTGAAGCTTTCTTT. Protein product: CASSPPDGQNTEAFF.

This clonotype has more than one count but fewer than ten. This rearrangement joins TRBV7-2 to TRBJ2-3; D perhaps matches TRBD2 (5 bases). CDR1 SGHTA and CDR2 FQGNSA come from the germline V gene. This CDR3 contains 17 residues. V lost 4 bases and J lost 2, with 19 bases in between. DNA for the CDR3: TGTGCCAGCAGCTCCGCAGTCGCGGGTTTGCCCACAGATACGCAGTATTTT. Translating it yields CASSSAVAGLPTDTQYF.

The gene calls are TRBV2 and TRBJ2-2; possibly TRBD1 or TRBD2 for D (6 bases each). CDR1 and CDR2 (germline): SNHLY, FYNNEI. CDR3 length: 15 amino acids. Trimming took off 7 bases at V and 6 bases at J, with 18 bases between the two ends. This chain's CDR3 is CASTEEGVSAGELFF. CDR3 bases: TGTGCCAGCACCGAGGAGGGGGTATCTGCCGGGGAGCTGTTTTTT.

The gene calls are TRBV5-1 and TRBJ2-3; 9 nucleotides match TRBD1. J gave up 2 bases and V 4 bases, and 8 bases lay outside the gene matches. This CDR3 region has 16 residues. Germline values: CDR1 SGHRS, CDR2 YFSETQ. CDR3 in DNA: TGCGCCAGCAGCCCTCCACAGGGGGCCTACACAGATACGCAGTATTTT. Its translation: CASSPPQGAYTDTQYF.

Comment on this clonotype: A read error may account for a junction end that differs from germline. The CDR3 DNA sequence: TGTGCCCGGAGCGGGAGCTCCTACAATGAGCAGTTCTTC. This gives the protein CARSGSSYNEQFF. The chain combines TRBV30 with TRBJ2-1, with TRBD2 matching over 8 bases. The CDR3 spans 13 residues. Germline V gene data show CDR1 as GTSNPN and CDR2 as SVGIG (reference sequence).

This chain uses TRBV12-3 or TRBV12-4 with TRBJ2-4; 9 bases match TRBD2. The J call may be incorrect, as the DNA end agrees better with TRBJ2-5. There are 16 residues in the CDR3. CDR3 protein: CASSSRVTAGGETQYF. Here the CDR3 DNA reads TGTGCCAGCAGTTCAAGGGTAACGGCGGGAGGGGAGACCCAGTACTTC.

J is TRBJ2-1 and V is TRBV27, with 9 positions matching TRBD2. V was pared by 3 bases and J by 9 bases, with 6 bases of the junction left unmatched. The CDR3 extends over 14 amino acids. The germline V gene encodes CDR1 MNHEY and CDR2 SMNVEV (reference sequence). The CDR3 DNA follows: TGTGCCAGCAGTTTCCCGACTAGCGGCTCTGAGCAGTTCTTC. As protein: CASSFPTSGSEQFF.

This clonotype was seen a handful of times. The V call is TRBV27, the J call TRBJ1-6; 7 positions match TRBD1. CDR1 is MNHEY and CDR2 is SMNVEV in the germline V gene (reference sequence). The CDR3 contains 14 residues. V was pared by 5 bases and J by 7 bases, with 5 bases of the junction left unmatched. CDR3 loop: CASSAGQRNSPLHF. The CDR3 bases are TGTGCCAGCAGTGCGGGACAGAGAAATTCACCCCTCCACTTT.

The chain employs TRBV29-1 and TRBJ1-2; perhaps TRBD1 as D (6 bases). The V gene lost 1 base and the J gene lost 6 bases, with 9 bases spanning the gap. This CDR3 is built from 12 residues. Germline V lookup: CDR1 SQVTM, CDR2 ANQGSEA. This CDR3 is CSVEVQGHGYTF. DNA of the CDR3: TGCAGCGTTGAAGTACAGGGACATGGCTACACCTTC.

This clonotype came up many times. This chain uses TRBV7-2 with TRBJ2-3; D possibly uses TRBD1 or TRBD2 (5 bases each). This CDR3 has 14 amino acids. Trimming pared 6 bases from V and 0 bases from J, leaving 10 bases between. The V gene's germline CDR1 is SGHTA and CDR2 FQGNSA. The CDR3 sequence: CASRLGPSTDTQYF. CDR3 sequence (DNA): TGTGCCAGCAGATTGGGACCTAGCACAGATACGCAGTATTTT.

In the case of this clonotype: Because the CDR3 is missing its conserved closing phenylalanine or tryptophan, this is likely a read error. The chain is built from TRBV18 and TRBJ2-5; weak D call: TRBD1 (6 bases). The ends were cut back, 5 bases at V and 7 bases at J, with 14 bases in the middle. The germline CDR1 and CDR2 sequences are KGHSH and LQKENI. This CDR3 is built from 13 residues. The DNA for the CDR3 is TGTGCCAGCTCATCGGACAGCCCTGGGACCCAGTACTAC. Amino acid sequence: CASSSDSPGTQYY.

Concerning this clonotype itself: Sequence at one end of the junction differs from germline and may be a read error. The genes are TRBV20-1 and TRBJ2-3; 8 bases are shared with TRBD1. CDR3 length: 16 residues. Germline V gene lookup returns CDR1 DFQATT and CDR2 SNEGSKA (reference sequence). The CDR3 protein is CSASPWGQELTDTHYF. The CDR3 region has the DNA TGCAGTGCTAGTCCGTGGGGACAGGAGTTGACAGATACGCATTATTTT.

With respect to this clonotype: An end of the junction differs from the germline gene, which may be a read error. The J gene is TRBJ1-6, the V gene TRBV20-1; 9 bases align to TRBD1. Germline lookup yields CDR1 DFQATT and CDR2 SNEGSKA (reference sequence). The CDR3 extends over 15 amino acids. DNA of the CDR3: TGCAATGCTAGTGTGCGGGGACAGGGAGATTCACCCCTCCACTTT. It translates to CNASVRGQGDSPLHF.

This clonotype has only a few counts. Here the CDR3 DNA reads TGCAGTGCTAGAAACCCGGGACAGAACACTGAAGCTTTCTTT. Amino acid sequence: CSARNPGQNTEAFF. This chain uses TRBV20-1 with TRBJ1-1, with D possibly being TRBD1 (6 bases). CDR1 and CDR2 (germline): DFQATT, SNEGSKA (reference sequence). Trimming removed 2 bases at V and 1 base at J, with 11 bases between. This CDR3 is built from 14 residues.

CDR3 amino acids: CATRGQGGRKNTEAFF. CDR3 nucleotides: TGCGCCACCCGAGGACAGGGCGGAAGGAAAAACACTGAAGCTTTCTTT. The V gene is TRBV10-2, the J gene TRBJ1-1, with 8 bases matching TRBD1. Germline loops: CDR1 WSHSY, CDR2 SAAADI. CDR3 size: 16 residues. Trimming took 10 bases from V and 2 from J; bases not matched to a gene: 15.

The sample holds many counts of this clonotype. V gene TRBV2 combines with J gene TRBJ2-7; 8 nucleotides agree with TRBD1. Germline loops: CDR1 SNHLY, CDR2 FYNNEI. This CDR3 is 14 amino acids long. Unmatched junction bases numbered 7, after V lost 5 bases and J lost 4 bases. The chain's CDR3 is CASSQRGQDYEQYF. CDR3 in DNA: TGTGCCAGCAGTCAAAGGGGACAGGATTACGAGCAGTACTTC.

The V and J genes are TRBV20-1 and TRBJ2-5; perhaps D is TRBD1 or TRBD2 (5 bases each). Germline values: CDR1 DFQATT, CDR2 SNEGSKA (reference sequence). Trimming stripped 3 bases from V and 11 bases from J, with 19 bases between. CDR3 length: 13 amino acids. The CDR3 nucleotides are TGCAGTGCTAGGCCTGGGACCGTCAATGAGCAGTACTTC. This codes for CSARPGTVNEQYF.

The gene calls are TRBV3-1 and TRBJ1-2, with D possibly TRBD1 on 5 matching bases. Germline V gene sequence: CDR1 LGHDT, CDR2 YNNKEL (reference sequence). The CDR3 is made up of 16 amino acids. Trimming cost V 4 bases and J 5 bases, with 20 bases left between them. This CDR3 is CASSPTGTIQGYGYTF. For the CDR3, the DNA is TGTGCCAGCAGCCCAACGGGGACTATTCAGGGATATGGCTACACCTTC.

This clonotype appeared a few times. This chain connects TRBV12-3 or TRBV12-4 to TRBJ2-7; 8 nucleotides line up with TRBD2. This CDR3 comprises 14 residues. V lost 5 bases to trimming and J lost 3 bases; unmatched junction nucleotides: 6. The CDR3 coding sequence is TGTGCCAGCAGTGCGGGGGGCACCGACTACGAGCAGTACTTC. It translates to CASSAGGTDYEQYF.

In its sample, this clonotype was seen many times. V is TRBV6-6 and J is TRBJ2-5; no definite D call. V was cut by 2 bases and J by 5 bases, with 15 bases left in between. Germline-derived CDR1 and CDR2 are MNHNY and SVGAGI (reference sequence). The CDR3 has 15 amino acids. CDR3: CASSYARVSRETQYF. DNA of the CDR3: TGTGCCAGCAGTTACGCCCGAGTGAGCAGGGAGACCCAGTACTTC.

Notes on this clonotype: Sequence at one end of the junction differs from germline and may be a read error. The chain links TRBV20-1 to TRBJ2-1; 14 nucleotides agree with TRBD2. CDR3 length equals 16 residues. Germline CDR1 reads DFQATT; CDR2 reads SNEGSKA (reference sequence). The CDR3 DNA reads as TGCGGTGCACCCGGGACTAGCGGGAGCTGGGGCAATGAGCAGTTCTTC. This gives the protein CGAPGTSGSWGNEQFF.

Details on this clonotype: An end of the junction does not agree with germline; a read error may underlie this. J is TRBJ2-7 and V is TRBV12-3 or TRBV12-4, with TRBD1 as a possible D gene (6 bases). The CDR3 loop spans 13 amino acids. The CDR3 region has the DNA TGTACCAGCAGCCTACAGGGTACCTACGAGCAGTACTTC. Its protein product is CTSSLQGTYEQYF.

CDR3 amino acids: CSARDREGGWNEQFF. The CDR3 nucleotides read TGCAGTGCTAGAGATCGAGAGGGAGGGTGGAATGAGCAGTTCTTC. J is TRBJ2-1 and V is TRBV20-1, with 7 bases aligning to TRBD2. The germline V gene encodes CDR1 DFQATT and CDR2 SNEGSKA (reference sequence). The CDR3 loop spans 15 amino acids. V was pared by 0 bases and J by 7 bases, with 9 bases of the junction left unmatched.

The chain employs TRBV11-2 and TRBJ2-1; maybe TRBD2 (5 bases). The CDR3 runs 14 residues. The ends were cut back, 4 bases at V and 8 bases at J, with 15 bases in the middle. Germline CDR1 and CDR2: SGHAT and FQNNGV. CDR3 residues: CASSSTLERHEQFF. In nucleotides, the CDR3 is TGTGCCAGCAGCTCAACCCTTGAGCGGCATGAGCAGTTCTTC.

The genes are TRBV2 and TRBJ1-5; possible D gene TRBD1, 6 bases. From germline, CDR1 is SNHLY and CDR2 FYNNEI. Trimming shortened V by 7 bases and J by 2 bases, and 15 bases separated the two germline ends. The CDR3 runs 15 residues. CDR3: CASTDQGIGNQPQHF. As DNA, the CDR3 is TGTGCCAGCACCGATCAGGGGATTGGCAATCAGCCCCAGCATTTT.

This clonotype was picked up many times. The V and J genes are TRBV6-6 and TRBJ2-1; 15 bases are shared with TRBD2. Germline V gives CDR1 MNHNY, CDR2 SVGAGI (reference sequence). The trim removed 4 bases at V and 9 bases at J, leaving 1 base unmatched. The CDR3 sequence is 14 residues long. As DNA, the CDR3 is TGTGCCAGCAGTTCGGGACTAGCGGGGGGTGAGCAGTTCTTC. Amino acids: CASSSGLAGGEQFF.